The next 9 T cell receptor beta chains were all read from a single sample in a study of T cells in Graves' hyperthyroidism and ophthalmopathy (dated by TCRdb to about 2019). The library was generated by multiplex PCR. Sequencing was performed on an Illumina HiSeq 2000. The TCR beta CDR3 regions were amplified from the RNA transcripts. For the first round of RT-PCR on the TCR CDR3, the HTBI primer set was used together with the Qiagen OneStep RT-PCR kit. TCRdb took the public reads, trimmed them with fastp at Q25, ran MiXCR for clone calling and kept in-frame beta chains. Each CDR3 protein gets just one entry, which takes the most common genes and DNA from the rows behind it. The sample records roughly 740,000 distinct CDR3 sequences, roughly 17% of which are singletons. 8.4% of the sample comes from the top ten. What was sequenced was blood. Receptor source: a man aged 18 to 30 with Graves' hyperthyroidism.

This clonotype showed up just a few times. The chain carries TRBV30 and TRBJ1-3; a weak D match, TRBD1 (5 bases). CDR1 and CDR2 (germline): GTSNPN, SVGIG (reference sequence). With 6 bases removed from V and 4 bases from J, the gap between germline ends came to 13 bases. CDR3 size: 13 residues. CDR3 in DNA: TGTGCCTGTCCGGGACCGAGGGGAAACACCATATATTTT. Its protein product is CACPGPRGNTIYF.

The chain has TRBV5-5 and TRBJ1-1; D remains unclear. Trimming stripped 4 bases from V and 4 bases from J, with 11 bases between. The CDR3 loop spans 13 amino acids. In germline, CDR1 is SGHKS, CDR2 YYEKEE (reference sequence). This CDR3 is CASSPEVGTEAFF. CDR3 coding DNA: TGTGCCAGCAGCCCAGAGGTTGGCACTGAAGCTTTCTTT.

This clonotype was counted many times. The V call is TRBV2, the J call TRBJ2-7; no clear D gene. The ends were cut back, 7 bases at V and 2 bases at J, with 15 bases in the middle. Germline CDR1 SNHLY, CDR2 FYNNEI. CDR3 size: 14 residues. The CDR3, as DNA: TGTGCCAGCACCCTAAGAGCCTCAGCCTACGAGCAGTACTTC. This sequence encodes CASTLRASAYEQYF.

The chain carries TRBV5-1 and TRBJ1-1; no clear D gene. V gave up 1 base and J gave up 1 base, with 11 bases separating them. The germline V gene encodes CDR1 SGHRS and CDR2 YFSETQ. This CDR3 contains 15 residues. The CDR3 here is CASSLFYSPNTEAFF. CDR3 coding DNA: TGCGCCAGCAGCTTGTTCTACAGCCCGAACACTGAAGCTTTCTTT.

This clonotype was counted many times. The V gene is TRBV20-1, the J gene TRBJ1-1, with 7 positions matching TRBD1. Germline CDR1 DFQATT, CDR2 SNEGSKA (reference sequence). The J segment lost 10 bases and the V segment lost 3 bases, leaving 11 bases of the junction unmatched. The CDR3 is 13 residues long. The DNA of the CDR3 is TGCAGTGCTAGGGGGACAGTTAAAGTGGGAGCTTTCTTT. As protein: CSARGTVKVGAFF.

CDR3 region: CSANPGAPSGTQYF. The CDR3 DNA is TGCAGTGCTAATCCAGGGGCGCCTTCTGGTACGCAGTATTTT. The V call is TRBV20-1, the J call TRBJ2-3, with a tentative D call TRBD1 (6 bases). This CDR3 is 14 amino acids long. Germline loops: CDR1 DFQATT, CDR2 SNEGSKA (reference sequence). V lost 4 bases, J lost 8 bases, and 19 bases lay in between.

This clonotype was found a few times. V gene TRBV28 combines with J gene TRBJ2-7, with D hard to call. The V gene lost 3 bases and the J gene lost 2 bases, with 20 bases spanning the gap. Germline V lookup: CDR1 MDHEN, CDR2 SYDVKM. The CDR3 spans 17 residues. CDR3 in amino acids: CASSFFIGEIRAYEQYF. CDR3 sequence (DNA): TGTGCCAGCAGTTTTTTTATTGGGGAAATCCGGGCCTACGAGCAGTACTTC.

The chain recombines TRBV19 with TRBJ2-1; D is perhaps TRBD2 (5 bases). This CDR3 is 13 amino acids long. From germline, CDR1 is LNHDA and CDR2 SQIVND (reference sequence). The V end lost 5 bases, the J end lost 8 bases, and 13 bases lay between the germline ends. The CDR3: CASSFTSLDEQFF. Here the CDR3 DNA reads TGTGCCAGTAGTTTTACTAGTCTCGATGAGCAGTTCTTC.

This clonotype has at least ten counts. The chain has TRBV19 and TRBJ2-3, with 7 bases lining up with TRBD2. Germline CDR1 LNHDA, CDR2 SQIVND (reference sequence). V trimming: 3 bases; J trimming: 3 bases; junction bases outside the gene matches: 9. The CDR3 has 16 amino acids. CDR3 region: CASSISRGVRTDTQYF. The CDR3 DNA sequence: TGTGCCAGTAGTATCAGTCGGGGGGTACGGACAGATACGCAGTATTTT.